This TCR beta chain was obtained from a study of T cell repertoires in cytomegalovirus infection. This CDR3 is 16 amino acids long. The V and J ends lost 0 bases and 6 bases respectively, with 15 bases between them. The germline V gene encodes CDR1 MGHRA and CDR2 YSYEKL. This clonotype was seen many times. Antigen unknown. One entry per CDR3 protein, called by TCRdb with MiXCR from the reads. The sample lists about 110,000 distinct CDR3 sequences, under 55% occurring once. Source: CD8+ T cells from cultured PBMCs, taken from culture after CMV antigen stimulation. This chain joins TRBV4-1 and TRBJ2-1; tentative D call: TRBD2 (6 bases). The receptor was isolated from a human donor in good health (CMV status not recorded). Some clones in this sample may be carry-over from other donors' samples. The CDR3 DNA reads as TGCGCCAGCAGCCAAGATCAGCTAGGAGGGTCCAATGAGCAGTTCTTC. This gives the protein CASSQDQLGGSNEQFF.